The rows below give T cell receptor beta chains drawn from one sample of a study of blood T cell repertoires in COVID-19. TCRdb's table, derived via immunoSEQ multiplex PCR, lists solely in-frame clones and lacks some. In the table there are 50,000 or so clones, 70% to 90% of which are singletons. Sequencing input: peripheral blood. These receptors came from a man older than 75 with acute or convalescent COVID-19. CDR3s include the opening cysteine and the closing phenylalanine or tryptophan. Fields, in order: V gene, clone size, J gene, CDR3 length, D gene, CDR3 DNA, CDR3 protein. D genes are given only for firm matches. Only some rows state a clone size, as once, few, many or a class for expanded clones.

v_call: TRBV7-2
clone_size: .
j_call: TRBJ2-1
cdr3_length: 12
d_call: .
cdr3_nt: TGTGCCAGCTCTTATCCCTACAATGAGCAGTTCTTC
cdr3_aa: CASSYPYNEQFF

v_call: TRBV5-1
clone_size: .
j_call: TRBJ1-2
cdr3_length: 16
d_call: .
cdr3_nt: TGCGCCAGCAGCTTTTCTGGGGGGGCGGCTAACTATGGCTACACCTTC
cdr3_aa: CASSFSGGAANYGYTF

v_call: TRBV29-1
clone_size: .
j_call: TRBJ2-5
cdr3_length: 15
d_call: TRBD2
cdr3_nt: TGCAGCGTCCGGACTAGCGGGGGGAGGAAGGAGACCCAGTACTTC
cdr3_aa: CSVRTSGGRKETQYF

v_call: TRBV5-6
clone_size: .
j_call: TRBJ1-4
cdr3_length: 16
d_call: TRBD1
cdr3_nt: TGTGCCAGCACCGAGGAGGGGGGGACAGGGGATGAAAAACTGTTTTTT
cdr3_aa: CASTEEGGTGDEKLFF

v_call: TRBV6-5
clone_size: .
j_call: TRBJ2-5
cdr3_length: 13
d_call: .
cdr3_nt: TGTGCCAGCAGTCCCGACAGGAAAGAGACCCAGTACTTC
cdr3_aa: CASSPDRKETQYF

v_call: TRBV5-6
clone_size: .
j_call: TRBJ2-3
cdr3_length: 18
d_call: TRBD2
cdr3_nt: TGTGCCAGCAGCAGGACTAGCGGGGGGATCCGTAGCACAGATACGCAGTATTTT
cdr3_aa: CASSRTSGGIRSTDTQYF

v_call: TRBV18
clone_size: .
j_call: TRBJ2-7
cdr3_length: 16
d_call: TRBD2
cdr3_nt: TGTGCCAGCTCACCGACTAGCGGGGGGACCTCCTACGAGCAGTACTTC
cdr3_aa: CASSPTSGGTSYEQYF

v_call: TRBV27
clone_size: once
j_call: TRBJ1-6
cdr3_length: 12
d_call: .
cdr3_nt: TGTGCCAGCAGTTTCCCGGATTCACCCCTCCACTTT
cdr3_aa: CASSFPDSPLHF

v_call: TRBV5-1
clone_size: .
j_call: TRBJ1-5
cdr3_length: 17
d_call: .
cdr3_nt: TGCGCCAGCAGCCCAGGACCAGGGAGGTTAGAAAATCAGCCCCAGCATTTT
cdr3_aa: CASSPGPGRLENQPQHF

v_call: TRBV3-1/TRBV3-2
clone_size: .
j_call: TRBJ1-2
cdr3_length: 12
d_call: .
cdr3_nt: TGTGCCAGCAGCCAAGGAGGGAAATCCGACACCTTC
cdr3_aa: CASSQGGKSDTF